The present entry profiles one TCR beta chain with its context. Original methodology: Researchers report that nucleated cell counts were estimated from reference gene primer amplification. Data came from immunoSEQ multiplex PCR; TCRdb stores just in-frame clones and leaves some out. That table furnishes V, J and clone size, whereas the DNA furnished D and trimming. The table includes about 59,000 clones, around 86% detected once. CDR1 and CDR2 from the germline V gene are SGHAT and FQNNGV. This CDR3 has 16 residues. Germline trimming cut 1 base from V and 5 bases from J; bases unmatched to any gene: 7. The sample originates from a study of blood T cell repertoires in COVID-19. Whole-study context: T cells, B-cell-depleted T cells, or PBMCs supplied cDNA or gDNA.

The chain recombines TRBV11-2 with TRBJ2-5; 10 nucleotides align to TRBD2. This clonotype originated in a woman of 80 years or more with active or convalescent COVID-19. What was sequenced was peripheral blood. The CDR3 bases are TGTGCCAGCAGCTTAGCCGGGACTAGCGACACGGAGACCCAGTACTTC. Translation: CASSLAGTSDTETQYF.